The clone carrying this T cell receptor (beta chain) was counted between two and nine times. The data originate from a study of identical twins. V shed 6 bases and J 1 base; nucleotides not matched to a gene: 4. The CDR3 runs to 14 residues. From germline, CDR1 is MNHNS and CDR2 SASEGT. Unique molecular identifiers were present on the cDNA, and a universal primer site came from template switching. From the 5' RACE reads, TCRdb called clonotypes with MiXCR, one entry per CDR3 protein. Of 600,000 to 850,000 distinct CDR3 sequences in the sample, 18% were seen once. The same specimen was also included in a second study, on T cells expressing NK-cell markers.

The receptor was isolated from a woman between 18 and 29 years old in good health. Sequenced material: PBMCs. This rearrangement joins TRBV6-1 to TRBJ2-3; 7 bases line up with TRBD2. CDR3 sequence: CASRARGGTDTQYF. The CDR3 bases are TGTGCCAGCAGGGCCCGGGGGGGCACAGATACGCAGTATTTT.